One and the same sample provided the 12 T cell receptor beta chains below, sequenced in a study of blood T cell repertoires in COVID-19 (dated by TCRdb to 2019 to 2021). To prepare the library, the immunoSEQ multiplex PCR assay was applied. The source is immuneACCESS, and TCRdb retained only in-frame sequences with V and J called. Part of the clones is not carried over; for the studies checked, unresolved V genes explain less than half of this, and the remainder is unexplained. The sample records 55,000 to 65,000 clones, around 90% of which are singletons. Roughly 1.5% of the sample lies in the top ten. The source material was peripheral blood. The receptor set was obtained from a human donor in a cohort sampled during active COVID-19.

The CDR3 loop reads CASRPISGSRSGSTGELFF. The CDR3 coding sequence is TGTGCCAGCAGACCGATTAGCGGGAGTAGGTCTGGGAGCACCGGGGAGCTGTTTTTT. This chain links TRBV11-2 with TRBJ2-2; 9 bases map to TRBD2. J was trimmed by 4 bases and V by 6 bases; bases with no gene match: 18. The CDR3 is 19 residues long. CDR1 and CDR2 (germline): SGHAT, FQNNGV.

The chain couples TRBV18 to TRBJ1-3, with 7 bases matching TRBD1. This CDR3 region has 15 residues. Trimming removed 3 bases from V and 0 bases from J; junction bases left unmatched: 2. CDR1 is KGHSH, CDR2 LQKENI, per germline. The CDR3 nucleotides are TGTGCCAGCTCACCCAGGGGGGACTCTGGAAACACCATATATTTT. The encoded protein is CASSPRGDSGNTIYF.

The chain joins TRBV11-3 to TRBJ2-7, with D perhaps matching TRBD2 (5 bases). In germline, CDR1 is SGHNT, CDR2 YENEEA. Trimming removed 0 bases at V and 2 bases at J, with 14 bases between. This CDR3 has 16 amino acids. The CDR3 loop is CASSLDRSGKTYEQYF. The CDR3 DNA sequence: TGTGCCAGCAGCTTAGATAGGAGCGGAAAAACCTACGAGCAGTACTTC.

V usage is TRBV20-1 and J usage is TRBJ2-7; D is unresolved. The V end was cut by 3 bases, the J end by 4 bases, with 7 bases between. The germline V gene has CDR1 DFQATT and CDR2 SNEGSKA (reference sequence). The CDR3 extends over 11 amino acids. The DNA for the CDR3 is TGCAGTGCTAGCACTTTATACGAGCAGTACTTC. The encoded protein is CSASTLYEQYF.

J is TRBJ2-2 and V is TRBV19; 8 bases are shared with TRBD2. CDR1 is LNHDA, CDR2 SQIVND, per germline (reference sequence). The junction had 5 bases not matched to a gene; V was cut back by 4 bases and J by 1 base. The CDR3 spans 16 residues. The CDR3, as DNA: TGTGCCAGTAGTAGGACTAGCTCCCAGAACACCGGGGAGCTGTTTTTT. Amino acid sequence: CASSRTSSQNTGELFF.

CDR3 coding DNA: TGCAGCGTGTCTGGGACTGTGACCTACGAGCAGTACTTC. It specifies CSVSGTVTYEQYF. The genes are TRBV29-1 and TRBJ2-7, with D possibly being TRBD2 (6 bases). Trimming took off 6 bases at V and 2 bases at J, with 14 bases between the two ends. Looked up from germline, CDR1 is SQVTM and CDR2 is ANQGSEA. The CDR3 extends over 13 amino acids.

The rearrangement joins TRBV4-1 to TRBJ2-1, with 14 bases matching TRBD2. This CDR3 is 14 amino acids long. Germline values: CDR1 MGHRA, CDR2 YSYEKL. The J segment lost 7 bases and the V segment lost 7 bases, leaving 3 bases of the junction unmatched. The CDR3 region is CASTWTSGRNEQFF. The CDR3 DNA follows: TGCGCCAGCACCTGGACTAGCGGGAGGAATGAGCAGTTCTTC.

This chain's CDR3 is CASSAYDGGVNYGYTF. CDR3 in DNA: TGTGCCAGCAGCGCCTACGACGGAGGCGTTAACTATGGCTACACCTTC. J is TRBJ1-2 and V is TRBV7-2; D is uncertain. V was shortened by 5 bases and J by 1 base, with 17 bases between the two germline ends. The germline gives CDR1 SGHTA, CDR2 FQGNSA. The CDR3 spans 16 residues.

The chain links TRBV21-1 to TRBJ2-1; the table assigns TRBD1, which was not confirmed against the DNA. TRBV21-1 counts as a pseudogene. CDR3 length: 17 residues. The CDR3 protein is CASSKEWGLLCCHEQFF. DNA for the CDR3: TGTGCCAGCAGCAAAGAGTGGGGGCTGCTGTGCTGTCATGAGCAGTTCTTC.

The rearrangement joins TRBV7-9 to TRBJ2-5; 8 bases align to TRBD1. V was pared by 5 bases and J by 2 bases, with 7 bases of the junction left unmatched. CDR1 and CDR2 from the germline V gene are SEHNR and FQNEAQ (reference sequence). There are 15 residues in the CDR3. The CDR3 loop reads CASSPWDRRQETQYF. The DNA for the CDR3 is TGTGCCAGCAGCCCGTGGGACAGGAGACAAGAGACCCAGTACTTC.

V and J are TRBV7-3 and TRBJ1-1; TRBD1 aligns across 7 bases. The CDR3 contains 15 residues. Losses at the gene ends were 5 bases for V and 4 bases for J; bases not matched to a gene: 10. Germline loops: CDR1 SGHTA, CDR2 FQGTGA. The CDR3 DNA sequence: TGTGCCAGCAGCCCCAGACAGGGCGGCGCCACTGAAGCTTTCTTT. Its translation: CASSPRQGGATEAFF. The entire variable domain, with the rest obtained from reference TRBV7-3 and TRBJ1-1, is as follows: GAGVSQTPSNKVTEKGKYVELRCDPISGHTALYWYRQSLGQGPEFLIYFQGTGAADDSGLPNDRFFAVRPEGSVSTLKIQRTERGDSAVYLCASSPRQGGATEAFFGQGTRLTVV.

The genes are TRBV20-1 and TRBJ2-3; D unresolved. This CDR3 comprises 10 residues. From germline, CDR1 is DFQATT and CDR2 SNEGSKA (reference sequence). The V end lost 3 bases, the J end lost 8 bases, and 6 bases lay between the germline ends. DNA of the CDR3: TGCAGTGCTAGCACTCCTACGCAGTATTTT. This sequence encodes CSASTPTQYF.